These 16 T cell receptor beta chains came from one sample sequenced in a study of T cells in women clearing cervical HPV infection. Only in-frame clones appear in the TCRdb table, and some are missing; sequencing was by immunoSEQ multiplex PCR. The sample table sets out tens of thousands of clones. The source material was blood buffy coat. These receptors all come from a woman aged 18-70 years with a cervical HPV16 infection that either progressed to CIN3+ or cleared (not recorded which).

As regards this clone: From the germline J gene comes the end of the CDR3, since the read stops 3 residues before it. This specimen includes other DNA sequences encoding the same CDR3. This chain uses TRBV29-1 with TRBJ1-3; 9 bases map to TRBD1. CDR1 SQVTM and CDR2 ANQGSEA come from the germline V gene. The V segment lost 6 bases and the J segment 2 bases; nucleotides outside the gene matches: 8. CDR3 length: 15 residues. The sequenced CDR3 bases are TGCAGCGTCCGTCCCGGGACAGGGACTGGAAACACC. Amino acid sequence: CSVRPGTGTGNT. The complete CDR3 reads CSVRPGTGTGNTIYF. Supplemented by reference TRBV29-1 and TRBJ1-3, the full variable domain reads SAVISQKPSRDICQRGTSLTIQCQVDSQVTMMFWYRQQPGQSLTLIATANQGSEATYESGFVIDKFPISRPNLTFSTLTVSNMSPEDSSIYLCSVRPGTGTGNTIYFGEGSWLTVV.

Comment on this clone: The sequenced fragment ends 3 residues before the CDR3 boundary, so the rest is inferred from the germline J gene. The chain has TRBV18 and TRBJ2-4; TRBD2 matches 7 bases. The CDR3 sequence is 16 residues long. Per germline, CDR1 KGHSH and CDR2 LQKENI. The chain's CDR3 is CASIIGTGPRDYGQYF. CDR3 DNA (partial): TGTGCCAGCATAATTGGGACGGGACCTAGGGACTATGGT.

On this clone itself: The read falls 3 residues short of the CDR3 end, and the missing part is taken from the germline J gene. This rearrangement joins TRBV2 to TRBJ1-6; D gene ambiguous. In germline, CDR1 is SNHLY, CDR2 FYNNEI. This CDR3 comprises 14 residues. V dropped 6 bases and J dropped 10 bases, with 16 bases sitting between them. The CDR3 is CASSLAPGRSPLHF. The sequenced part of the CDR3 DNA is TGTGCCAGCAGCCTCGCCCCGGGGAGGTCACCC.

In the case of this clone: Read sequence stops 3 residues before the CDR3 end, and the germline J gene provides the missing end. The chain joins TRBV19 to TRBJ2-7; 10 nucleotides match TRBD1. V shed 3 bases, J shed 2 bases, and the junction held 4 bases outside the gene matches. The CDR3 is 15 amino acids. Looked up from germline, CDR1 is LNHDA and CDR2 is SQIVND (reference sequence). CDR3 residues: CASSMGQGPAYEQYF. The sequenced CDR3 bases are TGTGCCAGTAGTATGGGACAGGGGCCTGCCTACGAG.

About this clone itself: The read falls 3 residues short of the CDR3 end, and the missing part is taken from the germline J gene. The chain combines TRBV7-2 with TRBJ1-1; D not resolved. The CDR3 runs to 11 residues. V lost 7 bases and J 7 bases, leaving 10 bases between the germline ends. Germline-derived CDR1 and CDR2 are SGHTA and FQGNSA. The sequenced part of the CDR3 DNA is TGTGCCAGCAAAACAGCCTTTGAA. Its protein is CASKTAFE. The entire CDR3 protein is CASKTAFEAFF.

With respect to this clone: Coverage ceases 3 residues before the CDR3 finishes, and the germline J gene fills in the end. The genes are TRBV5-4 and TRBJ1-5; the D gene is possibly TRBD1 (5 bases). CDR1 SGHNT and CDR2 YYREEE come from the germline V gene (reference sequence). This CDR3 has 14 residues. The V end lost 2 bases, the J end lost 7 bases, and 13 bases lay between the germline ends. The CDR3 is CASSFGGAGQPQHF. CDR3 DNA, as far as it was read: TGTGCCAGCAGCTTTGGAGGGGCAGGACAGCCC.

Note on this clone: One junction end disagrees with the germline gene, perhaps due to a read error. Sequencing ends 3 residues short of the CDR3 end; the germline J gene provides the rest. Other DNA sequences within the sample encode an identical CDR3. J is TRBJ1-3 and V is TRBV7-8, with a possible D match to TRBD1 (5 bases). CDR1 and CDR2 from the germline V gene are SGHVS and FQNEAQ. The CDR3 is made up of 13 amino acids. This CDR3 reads CASSFGGGNTIYF. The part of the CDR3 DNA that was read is TGTGCCAGCAGCTTCGGGGGTGGAAACACA.

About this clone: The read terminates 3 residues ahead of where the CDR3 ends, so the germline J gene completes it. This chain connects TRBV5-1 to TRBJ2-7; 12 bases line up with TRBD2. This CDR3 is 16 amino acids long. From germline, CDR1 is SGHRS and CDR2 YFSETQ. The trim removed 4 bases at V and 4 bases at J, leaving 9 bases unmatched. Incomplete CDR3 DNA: TGCGCCAGCAGCCCTTCCCTAGCGGGGGGGCGGTACGAG. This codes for CASSPSLAGGRYE. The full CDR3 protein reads CASSPSLAGGRYEQYF. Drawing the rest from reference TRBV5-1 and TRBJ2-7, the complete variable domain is KAGVTQTPRYLIKTRGQQVTLSCSPISGHRSVSWYQQTPGQGLQFLFEYFSETQRNKGNFPGRFSGRQFSNSRSEMNVSTLELGDSALYLCASSPSLAGGRYEQYFGPGTRLTVT.

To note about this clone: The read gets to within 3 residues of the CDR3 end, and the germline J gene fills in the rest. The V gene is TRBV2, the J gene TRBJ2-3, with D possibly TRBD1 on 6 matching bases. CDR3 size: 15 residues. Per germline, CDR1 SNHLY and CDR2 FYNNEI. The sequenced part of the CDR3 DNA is TGTGCCAGCAGTGAACAGGGGTTCAGCAATCAGCCG. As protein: CASSEQGFSNQP. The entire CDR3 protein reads CASSEQGFSNQPQYF.

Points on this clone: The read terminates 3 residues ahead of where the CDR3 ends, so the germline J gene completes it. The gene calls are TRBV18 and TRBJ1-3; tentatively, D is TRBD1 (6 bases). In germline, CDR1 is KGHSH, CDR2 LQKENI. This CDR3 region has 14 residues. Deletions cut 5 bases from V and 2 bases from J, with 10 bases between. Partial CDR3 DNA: TGTGCCAGCTCAGGGGGCGCAACTGGAAACACC. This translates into CASSGGATGNT. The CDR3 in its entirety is CASSGGATGNTIYF.

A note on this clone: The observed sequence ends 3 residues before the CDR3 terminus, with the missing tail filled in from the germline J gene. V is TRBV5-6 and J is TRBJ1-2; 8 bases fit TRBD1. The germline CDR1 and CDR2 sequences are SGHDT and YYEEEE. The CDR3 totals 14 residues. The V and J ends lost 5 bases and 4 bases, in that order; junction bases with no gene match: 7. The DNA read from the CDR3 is TGTGCCAGCAGGGGGATGACAGGGGCCTATGGC. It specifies CASRGMTGAYG. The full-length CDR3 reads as CASRGMTGAYGYTF. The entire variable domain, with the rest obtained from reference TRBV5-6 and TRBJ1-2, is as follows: DAGVTQSPTHLIKTRGQQVTLRCSPKSGHDTVSWYQQALGQGPQFIFQYYEEEERQRGNFPDRFSGHQFPNYSSELNVNALLLGDSALYLCASRGMTGAYGYTFGSGTRLTVV.

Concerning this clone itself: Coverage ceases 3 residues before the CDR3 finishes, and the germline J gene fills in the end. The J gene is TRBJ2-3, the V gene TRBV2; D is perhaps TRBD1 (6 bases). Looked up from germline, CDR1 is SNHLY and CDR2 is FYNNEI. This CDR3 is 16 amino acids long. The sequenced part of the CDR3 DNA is TGTGCCAGCAGAAAGGGGACACCAAAGATAGGAGAGACG. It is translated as CASRKGTPKIGET. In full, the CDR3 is CASRKGTPKIGETQYF. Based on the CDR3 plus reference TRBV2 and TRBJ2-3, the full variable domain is EPEVTQTPSHQVTQMGQEVILRCVPISNHLYFYWYRQILGQKVEFLVSFYNNEISEKSEIFDDQFSVERPDGSNFTLKIRSTKLEDSAMYFCASRKGTPKIGETQYFGPGTRLTVL.

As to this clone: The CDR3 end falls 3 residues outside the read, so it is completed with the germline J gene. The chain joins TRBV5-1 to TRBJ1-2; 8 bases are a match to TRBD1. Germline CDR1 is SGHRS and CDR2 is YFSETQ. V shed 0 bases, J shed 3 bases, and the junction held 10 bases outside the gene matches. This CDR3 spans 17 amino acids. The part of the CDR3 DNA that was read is TGCGCCAGCAGCTTGGGATTTTTTGACAGGGGAGACTATGGC. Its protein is CASSLGFFDRGDYG. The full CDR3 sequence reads CASSLGFFDRGDYGYTF.

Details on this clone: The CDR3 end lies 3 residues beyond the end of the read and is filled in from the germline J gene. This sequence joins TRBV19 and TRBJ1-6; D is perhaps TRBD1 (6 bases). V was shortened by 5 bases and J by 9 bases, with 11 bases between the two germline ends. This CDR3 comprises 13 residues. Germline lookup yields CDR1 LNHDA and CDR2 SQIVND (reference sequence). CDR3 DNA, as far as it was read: TGTGCCAGTAGTCTAACAGGGACTTCACCC. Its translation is CASSLTGTSP. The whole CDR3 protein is CASSLTGTSPLHF.

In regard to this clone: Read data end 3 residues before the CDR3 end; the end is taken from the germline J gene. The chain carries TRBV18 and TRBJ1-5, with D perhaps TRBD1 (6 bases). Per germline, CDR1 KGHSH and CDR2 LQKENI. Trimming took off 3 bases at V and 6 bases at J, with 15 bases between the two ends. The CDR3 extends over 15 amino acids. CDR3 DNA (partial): TGTGCCAGCTCACCTACACAGGGACTAGGTCAGCCC. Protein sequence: CASSPTQGLGQP. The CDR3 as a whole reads CASSPTQGLGQPQHF.

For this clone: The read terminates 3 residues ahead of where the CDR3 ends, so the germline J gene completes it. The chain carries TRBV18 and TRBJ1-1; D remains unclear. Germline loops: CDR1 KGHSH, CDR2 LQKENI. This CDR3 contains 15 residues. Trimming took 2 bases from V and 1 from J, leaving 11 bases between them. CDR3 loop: CASSPSLFRNTEAFF. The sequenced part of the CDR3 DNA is TGTGCCAGCTCACCATCTCTGTTCAGGAACACTGAA. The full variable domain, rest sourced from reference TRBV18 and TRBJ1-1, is NAGVMQNPRHLVRRRGQEARLRCSPMKGHSHVYWYRQLPEEGLKFMVYLQKENIIDESGMPKERFSAEFPKEGPSILRIQQVVRGDSAAYFCASSPSLFRNTEAFFGQGTRLTVV.